This TCR beta chain was identified during a study of cytomegalovirus exposure and HLA in healthy donors. Study results and caveats: Donor immune exposure was known only as CMV serostatus.

Deletions cut 4 bases from V and 6 bases from J, with 8 bases between. In germline, CDR1 is SGHDN, CDR2 FVKESK. The CDR3 runs to 12 residues. About this clone: Its antigen is unknown.

A multiplex PCR was run with 60 Vbeta primers and 13 Jbeta primers. Assay used: immunoSEQ multiplex PCR; TCRdb lists only in-frame clones, some missing. The sample lists over 200,000 clones; roughly 80% were seen once. Sequences were obtained from PBMCs. The V and J genes are TRBV14 and TRBJ2-3, with D perhaps TRBD2 (6 bases). This sequence was found in a man aged 35 to 55 in good health and CMV-seropositive. CDR3 sequence (DNA): TGTGCCAGCAGCCCGGGGGTGGATACGCAGTATTTT. Its protein product is CASSPGVDTQYF.